These 6 T cell receptor beta chains share one sample of origin, sequenced in a study of blood T cell repertoires in COVID-19. Profiled with immunoSEQ multiplex PCR; TCRdb holds only in-frame clones, not every one. The data show fewer than 70,000 clones, about 86% seen once. The sequencing sample was made of peripheral blood. These receptors all come from a woman between 55 and 75 years old with acute or convalescent COVID-19.

This clone has just a few counts. The J gene is TRBJ2-3, the V gene TRBV28; 13 bases fit TRBD2. Germline loops: CDR1 MDHEN, CDR2 SYDVKM. The CDR3 has 16 residues. J lost 7 bases, V lost 4 bases, and 8 bases had no gene match. This CDR3 reads CASSSPLAGGLNTQYF. DNA for the CDR3: TGTGCCAGCAGTTCGCCACTAGCGGGGGGGCTGAATACGCAGTATTTT.

The chain carries TRBV5-1 and TRBJ2-3; 7 nucleotides align to TRBD1. The germline V gene has CDR1 SGHRS and CDR2 YFSETQ. This CDR3 contains 13 residues. The J segment lost 6 bases and the V segment lost 3 bases, leaving 4 bases of the junction unmatched. The CDR3 reads CASSYDREDTQYF. DNA of the CDR3: TGCGCCAGCAGCTATGACAGGGAGGATACGCAGTATTTT.

In DNA, the CDR3 is TGCGCCAGCAGCTTGTTCACAAACGAAGAGACCCAGTACTTC. It yields the protein CASSLFTNEETQYF. The chain couples TRBV5-1 to TRBJ2-5; D unresolved. The CDR3 runs 14 residues. Germline V CDR1 and CDR2: SGHRS, YFSETQ. V lost 1 base and J 3 bases, leaving 10 bases between the germline ends. Looking up the rest from reference TRBV5-1 and TRBJ2-5 gives the full variable domain: KAGVTQTPRYLIKTRGQQVTLSCSPISGHRSVSWYQQTPGQGLQFLFEYFSETQRNKGNFPGRFSGRQFSNSRSEMNVSTLELGDSALYLCASSLFTNEETQYFGPGTRLLVL.

This clone was seen once. The chain carries TRBV12-3 or TRBV12-4 and TRBJ1-2; D not certain. V lost 5 bases, J lost 1 base, and 8 bases lay in between. The CDR3 runs to 13 residues. The CDR3 sequence: CASSTGSNYGYTF. The CDR3, as DNA: TGTGCCAGCAGTACCGGGAGTAACTATGGCTACACCTTC.

The chain has TRBV27 and TRBJ1-1; D is unresolved. V was clipped by 6 bases and J by 4 bases, with 12 bases between them. The CDR3 contains 13 residues. Germline CDR1 MNHEY, CDR2 SMNVEV (reference sequence). In nucleotides, the CDR3 is TGTGCCAGCAGCCAGAGGGTTGGCACTGAAGCTTTCTTT. It translates to CASSQRVGTEAFF.

The chain carries TRBV9 and TRBJ2-3, with 10 bases fitting TRBD2. The CDR3 is 18 residues long. V shed 0 bases and J 2 bases; nucleotides not matched to a gene: 9. CDR1 is SGDLS, CDR2 YYNGEE, per germline. The DNA of the CDR3 is TGTGCCAGCAGCGTAGATCCACTAGCGGGGCCACCCACAGATACGCAGTATTTT. As protein: CASSVDPLAGPPTDTQYF.